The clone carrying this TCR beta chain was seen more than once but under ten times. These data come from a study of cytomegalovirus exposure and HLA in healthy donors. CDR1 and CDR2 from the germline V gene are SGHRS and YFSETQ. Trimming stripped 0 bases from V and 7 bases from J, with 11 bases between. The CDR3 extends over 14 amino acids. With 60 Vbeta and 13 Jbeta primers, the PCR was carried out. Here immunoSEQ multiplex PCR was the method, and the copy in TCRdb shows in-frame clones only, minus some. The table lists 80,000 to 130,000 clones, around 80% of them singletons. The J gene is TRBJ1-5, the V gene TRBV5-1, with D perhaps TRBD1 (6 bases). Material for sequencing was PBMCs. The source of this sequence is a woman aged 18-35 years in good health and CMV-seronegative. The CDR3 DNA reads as TGCGCCAGCAGCTTGGGTGGGCAGGGGCAGCCCCAGCATTTT. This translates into CASSLGGQGQPQHF.